The clone carrying this T cell receptor beta chain occurred a few times. The antigen is undetermined. The data are from a study of T-cell memory formation after mild COVID-19. General study findings and limits: Contracting CD4+ clones sat mainly in CM and EM; CD8+ in EMRA. Contracting clones from day 15 to 85 showed balanced CD4/CD8; later expanders favored CD4+.

The CDR3 covers 16 residues. CDR1 is MGHRA and CDR2 is YSYEKL in the germline V gene. V was shortened by 3 bases and J by 8 bases, with 22 bases between the two germline ends. In TCRdb, the 5' RACE reads were re-called with MiXCR into one record per CDR3 protein. Of some 320,000 distinct CDR3 sequences in the sample, roughly an eighth were seen once. The sequenced sample was PBMCs or a T cell subset sorted from them (not recorded which). The chain combines TRBV4-1 with TRBJ1-2; D perhaps matches TRBD1 (6 bases). The sequence was collected from a man aged 18 to 30 who had mild COVID-19 (a few samples of this study predate the infection). Cell type and time point are not known. CDR3 DNA: TGCGCCAGCAGCCAGACCCCCCGGCCAGGGGCTGACGGCTACACCTTC. Protein product: CASSQTPRPGADGYTF.